What follows are 32 T cell receptor beta chains derived from one specimen sequenced in a study of cytomegalovirus exposure and HLA in healthy donors. Profiling relied on immunoSEQ multiplex PCR, and the TCRdb table lists in-frame clones only, not all of them. Of around 65,000 clones listed, around 92% were seen once; the top ten hold approximately 5%. The sample consisted of PBMCs. Receptor source: a man younger than 30 in good health and CMV-seropositive.

The chain is built from TRBV11-1 and TRBJ2-2, with 16 bases aligning to TRBD2. V was pared by 5 bases and J by 7 bases, with 7 bases of the junction left unmatched. From germline, CDR1 is SGHAT and CDR2 FQDESV (reference sequence). The CDR3 length is 17 residues. The CDR3 region is CASSRLGLAGGSGELFF. Written as DNA, the CDR3 is TGTGCCAGCAGCCGCCTGGGACTAGCGGGAGGGAGCGGGGAGCTGTTTTTT.

This clone turned up a few times. The chain couples TRBV28 to TRBJ1-2; D might be TRBD1 (6 bases). V lost 5 bases to trimming and J lost 8 bases, with 12 bases between them. This CDR3 has 12 residues. The V gene's germline CDR1 is MDHEN and CDR2 SYDVKM. CDR3 sequence reads: CASSTQGRGYTF. CDR3 DNA: TGTGCCAGCAGTACACAGGGAAGGGGCTACACCTTC.

J is TRBJ2-3 and V is TRBV9, with 9 bases identical to TRBD2. This CDR3 contains 16 residues. Germline V CDR1 and CDR2: SGDLS, YYNGEE. The V and J ends lost 4 bases and 3 bases, in that order; junction bases with no gene match: 9. In DNA form, the CDR3 reads TGTGCCAGCAGCCTCGGACGACTAGCGGATACAGATACGCAGTATTTT. Translated, it gives CASSLGRLADTDTQYF.

The CDR3 DNA is TGTGCCAGCAGTGAAGCTTTAGCGGGAGGGACAGATACGCAGTATTTT. Translating gives CASSEALAGGTDTQYF. The J gene is TRBJ2-3, the V gene TRBV6-1, with TRBD2 matching 11 bases. This CDR3 has 16 residues. V shed 0 bases and J 3 bases; nucleotides not matched to a gene: 2. Germline loops: CDR1 MNHNS, CDR2 SASEGT.

The chain joins TRBV5-1 to TRBJ2-7, with 9 bases that match TRBD1. The CDR3 loop spans 15 amino acids. The V gene's germline CDR1 is SGHRS and CDR2 YFSETQ. The V gene end was trimmed by 6 bases and the J gene end by 4 bases; junction bases not matched to a gene: 11. The CDR3 loop reads CASNSQGTGIYEQYF. The DNA of the CDR3 is TGCGCCAGCAACTCGCAGGGGACAGGGATTTACGAGCAGTACTTC.

Notes on this clone: This likely comes from a read error, as the CDR3 has no conserved phenylalanine or tryptophan at its end. Because the CDR3's place on the DNA is in doubt, the DNA is left out and the CDR3 is given as listed by TCRdb. The V and J genes are TRBV10-3 and TRBJ1-5; TRBD1, as called in the table, went unchecked against the DNA. The CDR3 comprises 17 residues, both ends counted. Per germline, CDR1 ENHRY and CDR2 SYGVKD. This chain's CDR3 is CAILRFLSSPMGQGPLG.

This chain joins TRBV2 and TRBJ2-1; TRBD2 agrees at 10 bases. The germline V gene has CDR1 SNHLY and CDR2 FYNNEI. The V segment lost 4 bases and the J segment 8 bases; nucleotides outside the gene matches: 11. CDR3 length equals 16 residues. The CDR3 protein is CASSGRLVAGGDEQFF. DNA for the CDR3: TGTGCCAGCAGTGGACGGTTGGTAGCGGGAGGCGATGAGCAGTTCTTC.

The count of this clone is one. The rearrangement uses TRBV28 and TRBJ1-2; D remains ambiguous. Looked up from germline, CDR1 is MDHEN and CDR2 is SYDVKM. V lost 7 bases, J lost 7 bases, and 16 bases lay in between. This CDR3 spans 13 amino acids. CDR3 protein: CASKGTGELGYTF. For the CDR3, the DNA is TGTGCCAGCAAGGGCACCGGGGAGCTTGGCTACACCTTC.

The chain couples TRBV7-2 to TRBJ2-1, with TRBD2 matching over 9 bases. Germline V lookup: CDR1 SGHTA, CDR2 FQGNSA. V shed 5 bases, J shed 5 bases, and the junction held 7 bases outside the gene matches. The CDR3 has 15 residues. The CDR3 bases are TGTGCCAGCAGCCCGGTTGCTAGCGGGAACAATGAGCAGTTCTTC. Encoded protein: CASSPVASGNNEQFF.

This clone turned up a few times. The chain couples TRBV6-5 to TRBJ1-1, with TRBD1 identical over 9 bases. CDR3 length: 15 amino acids. Germline loops: CDR1 MNHEY, CDR2 SVGAGI. The V and J ends lost 6 bases and 2 bases, in that order; junction bases with no gene match: 7. DNA of the CDR3: TGTGCCAGCAGCCAACCGGGACAGGGAAACACTGAAGCTTTCTTT. This sequence encodes CASSQPGQGNTEAFF.

The chain has TRBV7-9 and TRBJ2-1; possibly TRBD2 for D (8 bases). The V end was cut by 5 bases, the J end by 2 bases, with 16 bases between. Germline CDR1 and CDR2: SEHNR and FQNEAQ (reference sequence). This CDR3 region has 16 residues. CDR3 sequence: CASSPPGGGAYNEQFF. The CDR3 DNA reads TGTGCCAGCAGCCCGCCGGGAGGGGGCGCCTACAATGAGCAGTTCTTC. Supplemented by reference TRBV7-9 and TRBJ2-1, the full variable domain reads DTGVSQNPRHKITKRGQNVTFRCDPISEHNRLYWYRQTLGQGPEFLTYFQNEAQLEKSRLLSDRFSAERPKGSFSTLEIQRTEQGDSAMYLCASSPPGGGAYNEQFFGPGTRLTVL.

CDR3 nucleotide sequence: TGTGCCAGCAGTTTACCGGGACAGGGTAACTATGGCTACACCTTC. Amino acid sequence: CASSLPGQGNYGYTF. The chain is built from TRBV28 and TRBJ1-2, with 9 bases that match TRBD1. The V gene's germline CDR1 is MDHEN and CDR2 SYDVKM. This CDR3 comprises 15 residues. Trimming removed 2 bases from V and 1 base from J; junction bases left unmatched: 2.

The chain carries TRBV19 and TRBJ2-7, with 11 positions matching TRBD2. The germline V gene has CDR1 LNHDA and CDR2 SQIVND (reference sequence). Trimming cost V 5 bases and J 1 base; bases outside gene matches: 7. The CDR3 has 16 residues. In DNA form, the CDR3 reads TGTGCCAGTAGTCTACTAGCGGGAGATGGTTCCTACGAGCAGTACTTC. This translates into CASSLLAGDGSYEQYF.

The gene calls are TRBV30 and TRBJ1-4; 9 nucleotides line up with TRBD1. J gave up 8 bases and V 1 base, and 5 bases lay outside the gene matches. The CDR3 extends over 14 amino acids. Germline lookup yields CDR1 GTSNPN and CDR2 SVGIG (reference sequence). In DNA, the CDR3 is TGTGCCTGGAGTGACAGGGGGCCCTACGAAAAACTGTTTTTT. It specifies CAWSDRGPYEKLFF.

Note on this clone: Germline is not matched at one junction end, which may reflect a read error. This sequence joins TRBV7-7 and TRBJ2-1; 15 bases agree with TRBD2. CDR3 length: 17 residues. Looked up from germline, CDR1 is SSHAT and CDR2 is FNYEAQ (reference sequence). The CDR3 DNA reads as TGTGCTAGCAGCCCGGGACTAGCGGGAGGTCTGGGGTATGAGCAGTTCTTC. Residues: CASSPGLAGGLGYEQFF. Based on the CDR3 plus reference TRBV7-7 and TRBJ2-1, the full variable domain is GAGVSQSPRYKVTKRGQDVTLRCDPISSHATLYWYQQALGQGPEFLTYFNYEAQPDKSGLPSDRFSAERPEGSISTLTIQRTEQRDSAMYRCASSPGLAGGLGYEQFFGPGTRLTVL.

With respect to this clone: Other nucleotide sequences from this sample produce the same CDR3. The chain links TRBV27 to TRBJ2-1; 8 bases match TRBD2. In germline, CDR1 is MNHEY, CDR2 SMNVEV (reference sequence). The CDR3 loop spans 15 amino acids. The J segment lost 4 bases and the V segment lost 4 bases, leaving 6 bases of the junction unmatched. The CDR3: CASSSSGTRYNEQFF. DNA for the CDR3: TGTGCCAGCAGTTCGTCCGGGACTAGGTACAATGAGCAGTTCTTC.

This sequence joins TRBV19 and TRBJ1-4; 8 positions match TRBD1. The CDR3 extends over 15 amino acids. Germline V gene lookup returns CDR1 LNHDA and CDR2 SQIVND (reference sequence). After removal of 6 bases from V and 8 bases from J, the junction contained 11 bases not matched to a gene. The CDR3 protein is CASSLLGQGEEKLFF. CDR3 bases: TGTGCCAGTAGCCTCCTTGGACAGGGTGAAGAAAAACTGTTTTTT.

The J gene is TRBJ1-5, the V gene TRBV5-5; 8 positions agree with TRBD1. The trim removed 4 bases at V and 6 bases at J, leaving 9 bases unmatched. This CDR3 contains 15 residues. Germline-derived CDR1 and CDR2 are SGHKS and YYEKEE (reference sequence). DNA for the CDR3: TGTGCCAGCAGCAACGGACAGGGACTTGTTCAGCCCCAGCATTTT. It yields the protein CASSNGQGLVQPQHF.

The chain recombines TRBV19 with TRBJ2-6; D uncertain. The germline CDR1 and CDR2 sequences are LNHDA and SQIVND (reference sequence). The V and J ends lost 5 bases and 1 base respectively, with 9 bases between them. CDR3 length equals 15 residues. The CDR3 is CASSSTKSGANVLTF. In DNA form, the CDR3 reads TGTGCCAGTAGTTCTACCAAGTCTGGGGCCAACGTCCTGACTTTC.

V and J are TRBV19 and TRBJ2-3; 9 nucleotides agree with TRBD2. The CDR3 is made up of 15 amino acids. V was pared by 7 bases and J by 2 bases, with 7 bases of the junction left unmatched. Germline V gives CDR1 LNHDA, CDR2 SQIVND (reference sequence). The DNA of the CDR3 is TGTGCCAGTACTCCAGCGGGAGGACTCACAGATACGCAGTATTTT. The encoded protein is CASTPAGGLTDTQYF.

V gene TRBV27 combines with J gene TRBJ1-5; D call uncertain. The CDR3 runs 15 residues. Looked up from germline, CDR1 is MNHEY and CDR2 is SMNVEV (reference sequence). Trimming left V 3 bases short and J 0 bases short, with 9 bases between. CDR3 DNA sequence: TGTGCCAGCAGTTTTGAGGGCTATAGCAATCAGCCCCAGCATTTT. It yields the protein CASSFEGYSNQPQHF.

The V gene is TRBV7-6, the J gene TRBJ1-2, with TRBD1 matching over 8 bases. From germline, CDR1 is SGHVS and CDR2 FNYEAQ. Trimming took 5 bases from V and 4 from J; bases not matched to a gene: 9. The CDR3 totals 15 residues. The CDR3 here is CASSPWTGISYGYTF. In nucleotides, the CDR3 is TGTGCCAGCAGCCCATGGACAGGGATATCCTATGGCTACACCTTC.

CDR3 nucleotide sequence: TGTGCCACCGCTAGCGGGAGCTTTAATGAGCAGTTCTTC. It yields the protein CATASGSFNEQFF. The V call is TRBV7-3, the J call TRBJ2-1, with 10 bases aligning to TRBD2. Germline loops: CDR1 SGHTA, CDR2 FQGTGA. Trimming took 10 bases from V and 7 from J; bases not matched to a gene: 7. CDR3 size: 13 residues.

V and J are TRBV11-3 and TRBJ1-1; 7 nucleotides align to TRBD1. Trimming took 0 bases from V and 5 from J; bases not matched to a gene: 6. Germline V lookup: CDR1 SGHNT, CDR2 YENEEA. The CDR3 spans 15 residues. The CDR3 loop is CASSLEGGEGTEAFF. The CDR3 nucleotides read TGTGCCAGCAGCTTAGAAGGGGGCGAGGGAACTGAAGCTTTCTTT.

V is TRBV29-1 and J is TRBJ2-7, with D tentatively TRBD2 (5 bases). Germline V lookup: CDR1 SQVTM, CDR2 ANQGSEA. Trimming took 8 bases from V and 2 from J, leaving 22 bases between them. The length of the CDR3 is 15 residues. CDR3 in amino acids: CSSPIKAECAYEQYF. The CDR3 DNA is TGCAGCTCCCCAATCAAAGCGGAGTGTGCCTACGAGCAGTACTTC.

J is TRBJ2-1 and V is TRBV7-9; 8 nucleotides line up with TRBD1. In germline, CDR1 is SEHNR, CDR2 FQNEAQ (reference sequence). The CDR3 spans 14 residues. The V segment lost 5 bases and the J segment 5 bases; nucleotides outside the gene matches: 5. The CDR3 sequence is CASSAGQGNNEQFF. The DNA of the CDR3 is TGTGCCAGCAGCGCAGGACAGGGAAACAATGAGCAGTTCTTC.

This chain uses TRBV6-1 with TRBJ2-2, with 7 bases aligning to TRBD2. Trimming removed 0 bases from V and 8 bases from J; junction bases left unmatched: 3. The length of the CDR3 is 14 residues. The germline gives CDR1 MNHNS, CDR2 SASEGT. For the CDR3, the DNA is TGTGCCAGCAGTGAAGCTCGCGGGAGTGGGGAGCTGTTTTTT. Its translation: CASSEARGSGELFF.

This clone is a singleton in its sample. The chain combines TRBV9 with TRBJ2-1; 8 bases line up with TRBD2. J was trimmed by 7 bases and V by 0 bases; bases with no gene match: 9. The length of the CDR3 is 16 residues. Looked up from germline, CDR1 is SGDLS and CDR2 is YYNGEE. The CDR3 loop is CASSVVGGGRLNEQFF. In nucleotides, the CDR3 is TGTGCCAGCAGCGTAGTTGGGGGCGGGAGGCTTAATGAGCAGTTCTTC.

The gene calls are TRBV19 and TRBJ1-1; D not certain. V shed 3 bases and J shed 1 base, with 9 bases lying between them. The CDR3 has 14 amino acids. In germline, CDR1 is LNHDA, CDR2 SQIVND (reference sequence). The CDR3 region has the DNA TGTGCCAGTAGTATCGACACATGGAACACTGAAGCTTTCTTT. Translated, it gives CASSIDTWNTEAFF.

The chain has TRBV2 and TRBJ2-7, with D perhaps matching TRBD2 (6 bases). The V end was cut by 7 bases, the J end by 0 bases, with 13 bases between. The CDR3 is made up of 14 amino acids. CDR1 and CDR2 from the germline V gene are SNHLY and FYNNEI. The CDR3 DNA sequence: TGTGCCAGCACATATCAGGGAGGCTCCTACGAGCAGTACTTC. Protein: CASTYQGGSYEQYF. The variable domain in full, completed from reference TRBV2 and TRBJ2-7, reads EPEVTQTPSHQVTQMGQEVILRCVPISNHLYFYWYRQILGQKVEFLVSFYNNEISEKSEIFDDQFSVERPDGSNFTLKIRSTKLEDSAMYFCASTYQGGSYEQYFGPGTRLTVT.

The genes are TRBV5-6 and TRBJ2-7; possible D gene TRBD2, 5 bases. V lost 4 bases to trimming and J lost 3 bases, with 11 bases between them. Germline values: CDR1 SGHDT, CDR2 YYEEEE. This CDR3 has 13 residues. DNA of the CDR3: TGTGCCAGCAGCCCCCCGGGGAACTACGAGCAGTACTTC. Its protein product is CASSPPGNYEQYF.

The DNA of the CDR3 is TGTGCCAGTAGTATAGGACAGGGGGCTTACGAGCAGTACTTC. Translating it yields CASSIGQGAYEQYF. This chain links TRBV19 with TRBJ2-7, with TRBD1 identical over 10 bases. This CDR3 is built from 14 residues. V shed 1 base and J 4 bases; nucleotides not matched to a gene: 1. In germline, CDR1 is LNHDA, CDR2 SQIVND (reference sequence).